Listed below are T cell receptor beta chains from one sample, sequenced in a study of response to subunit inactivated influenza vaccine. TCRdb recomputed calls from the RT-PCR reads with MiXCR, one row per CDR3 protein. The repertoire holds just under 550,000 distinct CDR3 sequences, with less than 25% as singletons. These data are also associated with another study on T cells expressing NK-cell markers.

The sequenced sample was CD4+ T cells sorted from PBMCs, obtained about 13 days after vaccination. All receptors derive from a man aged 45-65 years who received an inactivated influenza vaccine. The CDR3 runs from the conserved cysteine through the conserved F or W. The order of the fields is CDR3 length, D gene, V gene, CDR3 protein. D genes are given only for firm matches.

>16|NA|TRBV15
CATSRDKGGMAQPQHF
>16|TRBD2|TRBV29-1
CSVVPSGLASYNEQFF
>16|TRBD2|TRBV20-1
CSFGLAGGSTYNEQFF
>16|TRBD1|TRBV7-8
CASSQPRDSSWGTQYF
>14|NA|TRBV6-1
CASSEYRDNSPLHF
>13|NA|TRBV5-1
CASRGLEPGELFF
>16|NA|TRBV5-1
CASSVGNLDLSYEQYF
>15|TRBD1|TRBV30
CAWSVPGQSNQPQHF
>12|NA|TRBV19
CASSSREVEQFF
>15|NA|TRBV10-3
CAISESAQGVGELFF
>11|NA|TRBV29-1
CSAVSGDTQYF
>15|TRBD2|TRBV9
CASSVGAGGPYEQYF
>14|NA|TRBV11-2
CASSLASWSQPQHF
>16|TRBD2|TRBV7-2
CASSSQREGLYNEQFF
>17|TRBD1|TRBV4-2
CASSQGPGQGVIREQYF
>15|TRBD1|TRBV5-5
CASSLDGTAAYEQYF
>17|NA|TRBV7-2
CASSLAFGALQLNEQFF
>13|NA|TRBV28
CASQGFAMDTQYF
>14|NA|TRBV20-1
CSAVGDASYNEQFF
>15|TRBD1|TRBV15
CATSRGQGDGNIQYF
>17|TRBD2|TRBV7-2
CASSLLAGSPSTDTQYF
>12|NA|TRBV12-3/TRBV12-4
CASSLARYGYTF
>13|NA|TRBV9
CASRPTGRYEQYF
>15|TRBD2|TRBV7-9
CASSLAASGRNEQFF
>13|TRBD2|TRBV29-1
CSVGLAVQETQYF
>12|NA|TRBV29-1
CSGLSAGETQYF
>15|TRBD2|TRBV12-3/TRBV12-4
CASTSTSWGIRTQYF
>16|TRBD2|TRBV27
CASKAGASGNTGELFF
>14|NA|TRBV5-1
CASSPDTSQRGYTF
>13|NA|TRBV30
CAWSARLNEKLFF
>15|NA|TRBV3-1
CASSQGLTPNYGYTF
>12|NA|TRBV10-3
CAISGREDTQYF
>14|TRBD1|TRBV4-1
CASSRTGGNEKLFF
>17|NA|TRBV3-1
CASRHNLRTPRYSPLHF
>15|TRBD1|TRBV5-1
CASSSTGEVTGELFF
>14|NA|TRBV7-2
CASKRGGDQETQYF
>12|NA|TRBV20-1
CSGTATNYGYTF
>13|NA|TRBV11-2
CASDNPGANVLTF
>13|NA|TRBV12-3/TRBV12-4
CASSPAGNQPQHF
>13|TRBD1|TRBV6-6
CASSYTGVEKLFF
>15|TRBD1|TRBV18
CASSTTGTGTIEQYF
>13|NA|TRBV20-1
CSASPVLLETQYF
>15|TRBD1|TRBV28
CASSSTGTAPFEQYF
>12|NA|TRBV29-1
CSVPTGTDTQYF
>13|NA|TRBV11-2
CASRPGLKETQYF
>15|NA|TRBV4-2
CASSQGVDSLDTQYF
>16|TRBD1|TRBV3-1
CASSQRTGTGSRGQFF
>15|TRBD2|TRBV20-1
CSASFTSGIRETQYF
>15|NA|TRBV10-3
CATQHGAGAPYEQYF
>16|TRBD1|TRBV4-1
CASSQEATGRHQPQHF
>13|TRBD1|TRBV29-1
CSVGGQMNTEAFF
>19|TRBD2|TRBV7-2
CASSLAGLAGRSSYNVQFF
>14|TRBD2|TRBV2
CASKGLAAYNEQFF
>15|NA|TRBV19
CASRALGSSYNEQFF
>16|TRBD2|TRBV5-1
CASSLEIAGSTDTQYF